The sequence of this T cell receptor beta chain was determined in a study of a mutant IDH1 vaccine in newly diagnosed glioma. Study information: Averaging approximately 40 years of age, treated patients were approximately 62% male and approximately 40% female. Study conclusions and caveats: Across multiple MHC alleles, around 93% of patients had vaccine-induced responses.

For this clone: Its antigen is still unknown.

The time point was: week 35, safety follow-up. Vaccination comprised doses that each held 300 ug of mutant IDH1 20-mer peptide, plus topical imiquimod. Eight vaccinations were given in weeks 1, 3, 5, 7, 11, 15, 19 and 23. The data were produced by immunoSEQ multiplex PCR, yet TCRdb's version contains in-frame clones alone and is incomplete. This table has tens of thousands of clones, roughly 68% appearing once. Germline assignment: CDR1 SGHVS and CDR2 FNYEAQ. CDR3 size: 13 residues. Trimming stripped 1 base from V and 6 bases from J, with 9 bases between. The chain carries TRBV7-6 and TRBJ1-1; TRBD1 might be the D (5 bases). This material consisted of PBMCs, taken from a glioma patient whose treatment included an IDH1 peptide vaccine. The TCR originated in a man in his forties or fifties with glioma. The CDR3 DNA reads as TGTGCCAGCAGCTTAGTTGGGACGTCTGAAGCTTTCTTT. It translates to CASSLVGTSEAFF.